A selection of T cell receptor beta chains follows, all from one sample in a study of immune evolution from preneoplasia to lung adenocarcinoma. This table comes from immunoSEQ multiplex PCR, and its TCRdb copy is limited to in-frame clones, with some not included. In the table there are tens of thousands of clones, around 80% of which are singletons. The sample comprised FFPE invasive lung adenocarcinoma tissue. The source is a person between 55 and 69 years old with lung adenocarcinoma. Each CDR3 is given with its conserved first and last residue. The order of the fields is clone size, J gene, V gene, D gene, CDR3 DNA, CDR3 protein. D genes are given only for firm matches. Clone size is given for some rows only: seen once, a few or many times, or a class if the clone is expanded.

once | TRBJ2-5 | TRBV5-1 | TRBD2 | TGCGCCAGCAGCTCAACTAGCGGGGGGTCCCCAATGACCCAGTACTTC | CASSSTSGGSPMTQYF
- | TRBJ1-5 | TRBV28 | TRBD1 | TGTGCCAGCATGGGGGGACAGGGAGTTGGTCAGCCCCAGCATTTT | CASMGGQGVGQPQHF
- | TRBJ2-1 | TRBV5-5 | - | TGTGCCAGCAGCTTGGTTCCGCAGGGCGATACTGAGCAGTTCTTC | CASSLVPQGDTEQFF
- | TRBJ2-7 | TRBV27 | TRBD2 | TGTGCCAGCAGATCCGGGACTAGCGGGGTCTACGAGCAGTACTTC | CASRSGTSGVYEQYF
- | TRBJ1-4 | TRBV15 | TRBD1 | TGTGCCACCAGCAGTGACTTCCAGGGGGCTAATGAAAAACTGTTTTTT | CATSSDFQGANEKLFF
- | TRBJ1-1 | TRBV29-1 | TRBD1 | TGCAGCGTTGGGGGACAGCTGAACACTGAAGCTTTCTTT | CSVGGQLNTEAFF
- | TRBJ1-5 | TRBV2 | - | TGTGCCAGCAGTGACTATGGACAGCCCCAGCATTTT | CASSDYGQPQHF
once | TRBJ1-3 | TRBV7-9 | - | TGTGCCAGCAGCTTGGCAGCTGGAAACACCATATATTTT | CASSLAAGNTIYF
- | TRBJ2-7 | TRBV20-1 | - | TGTCGACGGGGGTCCTACGAGCAGTACTTC | CRRGSYEQYF
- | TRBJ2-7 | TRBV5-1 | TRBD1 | TGCGCCAGCAGCGGACAGGGTACTTACGAGCAGTACTTC | CASSGQGTYEQYF
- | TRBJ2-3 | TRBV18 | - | TGTGCCAGCTCAACATACACAGATACGCAGTATTTT | CASSTYTDTQYF
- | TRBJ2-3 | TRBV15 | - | TGTGCCACCAGCAGAGATCAGCCCGAAACAGATACGCAGTATTTT | CATSRDQPETDTQYF
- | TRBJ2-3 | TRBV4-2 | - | TGTGCCAGCAGCCAAGTAGCAGCAGACTATACGCAGTATTTT | CASSQVAADYTQYF
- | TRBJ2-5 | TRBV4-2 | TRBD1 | TGTGCCAGCAGCCAAACTTCGACAGGGTCGTTGAAGACCCAGTACTTC | CASSQTSTGSLKTQYF
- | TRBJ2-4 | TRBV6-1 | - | TGTGCCAGCAGTGAAGCTCCGGACAGTATAAACATTCAGTACTTC | CASSEAPDSINIQYF
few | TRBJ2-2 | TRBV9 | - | TGTGCCAGCAGTGCGGTGTTCACCGGGGAGCTGTTTTTT | CASSAVFTGELFF
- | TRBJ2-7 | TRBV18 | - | TGTGCCAGCTCCCCCAGCGGAGACTCCTACGAGCAGTACTTC | CASSPSGDSYEQYF
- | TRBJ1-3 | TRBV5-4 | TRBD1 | TGTGCCAGCAGTAGGACAGGGGCGGGTGGAAACACCATATATTTT | CASSRTGAGGNTIYF
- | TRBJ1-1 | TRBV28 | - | TGTGCCAGCAGTTTAGGGTCTAGAAACACTGAAGCTTTCTTT | CASSLGSRNTEAFF
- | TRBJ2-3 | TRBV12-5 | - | TGTGCTAGTGGTCTGGCAGATACGCAGTATTTT | CASGLADTQYF
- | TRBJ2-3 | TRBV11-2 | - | TGTGCCAGCAGCTTTGTGAGAGCAGATACGCAGTATTTT | CASSFVRADTQYF
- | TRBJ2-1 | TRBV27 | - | TGTGCCAGCAGTTTTCATCCCGGGGCAGTTTACAATGAGCAGTTCTTC | CASSFHPGAVYNEQFF
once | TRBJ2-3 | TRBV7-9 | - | TGTGCCAGCAGCTTAGCGACTAGAAGGAGCGCAGATACGCAGTATTTT | CASSLATRRSADTQYF
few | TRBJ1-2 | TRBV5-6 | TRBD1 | TGTGCCAGCAGCCCGGACAGGGCTTACGGCTACACCTTC | CASSPDRAYGYTF
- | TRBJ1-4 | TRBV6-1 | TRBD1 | TGTGCCAGCAGAGGGGGCTCAACAACTAATGAAAAACTGTTTTTT | CASRGGSTTNEKLFF
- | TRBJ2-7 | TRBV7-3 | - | TGTGCCAGCAGCTTAAACAGGGAGACCTACGAGCAGTACTTC | CASSLNRETYEQYF
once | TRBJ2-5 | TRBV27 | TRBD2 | TGTGCCAGCCGGCGGGATAGCGGGAGGCCTGGGGAGACCCAGTACTTC | CASRRDSGRPGETQYF
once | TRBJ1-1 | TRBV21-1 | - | TGTGCCAGCAGCAAAGCGCAGGCCACCCCCCAGTGGAACACTGAAGCTTTCTTT | CASSKAQATPQWNTEAFF
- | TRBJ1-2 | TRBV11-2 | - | TGTGCCAGCAGCTCTTACAATGGCTACACCTTC | CASSSYNGYTF
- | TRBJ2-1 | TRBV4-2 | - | TGTGCCAGCAGCCAAGAAGGAGGGGAAGCCTACAATGAGCAGTTCTTC | CASSQEGGEAYNEQFF
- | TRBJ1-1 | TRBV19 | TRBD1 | TGTGCCAGTGGGAACAGGGGGCTAGTGAGAACTGAAGCTTTCTTT | CASGNRGLVRTEAFF
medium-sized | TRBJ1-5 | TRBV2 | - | TGTGCCAGCGCAGGGGATAGCAATCAGCCCCAGCATTTT | CASAGDSNQPQHF
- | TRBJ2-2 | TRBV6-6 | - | TGTGCCAGCAGTTACGTACAGCCAGCCGCCGCCGGGGAGCTGTTTTTT | CASSYVQPAAAGELFF
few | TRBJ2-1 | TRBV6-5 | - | TGTGCCAGCTGCCCTCGACTCTCCTACAATGAGCAGTTCTTC | CASCPRLSYNEQFF
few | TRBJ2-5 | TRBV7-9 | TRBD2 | TGTGCCAGCAGCCGGGGGGGATTTGAGACCCAGTACTTC | CASSRGGFETQYF